This T cell receptor beta chain was sequenced in a study of CD8 T cells in Susac syndrome. Study conclusions and caveats: Expansion of clones was not seen in the CD4+ T cell repertoires of Susac syndrome.

With random hexamers, reverse transcription was performed on about 0.5 to 1 ug of RNA. Amplification of TCR beta CDR3 spanned 54 Vbeta and 13 Jbeta via immunoSEQ multiplex PCR. TCRdb reprocessed the immunoSEQ multiplex PCR reads with MiXCR, giving one entry per CDR3 protein. The sample lists about 160,000 distinct CDR3 sequences, 90% to 97% occurring once. The TEMRA cells underwent FACS enrichment, while the CD8+ and CD4+ T cells underwent negative isolation. Germline V CDR1 and CDR2: SSHAT, FNYEAQ (reference sequence). The CDR3 is 14 amino acids. Worth noting for this clonotype: Its specificity is not known. One junction end does not reproduce the germline sequence, and a read error may be involved.

The rearrangement joins TRBV7-7 to TRBJ2-7; 14 nucleotides match TRBD2. This sequence originates from a human donor with Susac syndrome. What was sequenced was CD4+ T cells from PBMCs. CDR3 sequence: CASSTGLAGAEQYF. CDR3 coding DNA: TGTGCTAGCAGCACGGGACTAGCGGGAGCCGAGCAGTACTTC.